The 16 T cell receptor beta chains below all came from one sample that was sequenced in a study of cytomegalovirus exposure and HLA in healthy donors (dated by TCRdb to about 2017). The receptor library was made with the immunoSEQ multiplex PCR assay. A mixture of 60 forward primers for TCR Vbeta segments and 13 reverse primers for TCR Jbeta segments was used in the multiplex PCR. This is the immuneACCESS table as TCRdb keeps it, with only in-frame sequences that have V and J called. A part of the clones is gone; compared with another copy, unresolved V genes explain less than half, and the rest is unexplained. The sample data list about 96,000 clones, and about four fifths of these were observed just once. The ten largest account for over 12% of the sample. The sequencing sample was made of PBMCs. The receptors were gathered from a woman aged 70-85 years in good health and CMV-seropositive.

This clone was observed a single time. V is TRBV19 and J is TRBJ2-4, with 8 nucleotides matching TRBD1. Germline CDR1 is LNHDA and CDR2 is SQIVND (reference sequence). J lost 6 bases, V lost 2 bases, and 15 bases had no gene match. The CDR3 extends over 18 amino acids. The CDR3 region has the DNA TGTGCCAGTAGTATATCGGGTGCGTACTCGGGACAGGCAAACATTCAGTACTTC. It yields the protein CASSISGAYSGQANIQYF.

This chain joins TRBV27 and TRBJ2-7; 9 bases agree with TRBD1. The CDR3 has 14 residues. V was clipped by 5 bases and J by 5 bases; unmatched bases: 7. The germline V gene encodes CDR1 MNHEY and CDR2 SMNVEV (reference sequence). In DNA form, the CDR3 reads TGTGCCAGCAGTAGGGGACAGGGAAGAGACGAGCAGTACTTC. As protein: CASSRGQGRDEQYF.

The chain is built from TRBV10-3 and TRBJ2-1, with D possibly matching TRBD2 (5 bases). CDR3 length: 20 residues. The germline V and J ends were trimmed by 0 bases and 6 bases, with 27 bases remaining between them. Germline V gene lookup returns CDR1 ENHRY and CDR2 SYGVKD. In nucleotides, the CDR3 is TGTGCCATCAGTGAGTCGAGTGTGGACTCATCTCCTCTTTGGGGCAATGAGCAGTTCTTC. It is translated as CAISESSVDSSPLWGNEQFF.

CDR3 loop: CASSLYRRHITDTQYF. CDR3 bases: TGTGCCAGCAGTTTATACCGTAGACATATCACAGATACGCAGTATTTT. The chain combines TRBV6-5 with TRBJ2-3, with D unclear. The CDR3 is 16 amino acids. CDR1 MNHEY and CDR2 SVGAGI come from the germline V gene. V gave up 4 bases and J gave up 2 bases, with 16 bases separating them.

This chain uses TRBV13 with TRBJ1-6; D gene unclear. This CDR3 comprises 14 residues. Germline CDR1 PRHDT, CDR2 FYEKMQ (reference sequence). V shed 0 bases and J shed 9 bases, with 9 bases lying between them. DNA for the CDR3: TGTGCCAGCAGCTTAGGTTCAGTCAGTTCACCCCTCCACTTT. Residues: CASSLGSVSSPLHF.

The V gene is TRBV5-1, the J gene TRBJ1-4, with TRBD1 matching over 8 bases. Trimming cost V 5 bases and J 6 bases; bases outside gene matches: 9. Germline CDR1 and CDR2: SGHRS and YFSETQ. The CDR3 spans 15 residues. CDR3: CASSYQGASYEKLFF. In DNA form, the CDR3 reads TGCGCCAGCAGTTATCAGGGGGCTAGTTATGAAAAACTGTTTTTT.

This rearrangement joins TRBV28 to TRBJ1-2; D gene uncertain. V was pared by 3 bases and J by 2 bases, with 19 bases between. Germline-derived CDR1 and CDR2 are MDHEN and SYDVKM. The CDR3 is made up of 17 amino acids. DNA for the CDR3: TGTGCCAGCAGTTTCAGTCCGGTGGATCGGGGAAACTATGGCTACACCTTC. As protein: CASSFSPVDRGNYGYTF.

This chain links TRBV10-3 with TRBJ2-7; 10 bases match TRBD1. Germline values: CDR1 ENHRY, CDR2 SYGVKD. J was trimmed by 4 bases and V by 6 bases; bases with no gene match: 6. The length of the CDR3 is 14 residues. The CDR3 sequence: CAIRGDRGGYEQYF. CDR3 DNA: TGTGCCATCAGGGGGGACAGGGGAGGTTACGAGCAGTACTTC.

This clone showed up just a few times. The chain carries TRBV28 and TRBJ2-7, with 8 nucleotides matching TRBD2. The CDR3 contains 14 residues. Germline CDR1 is MDHEN and CDR2 is SYDVKM. Trimming cost V 8 bases and J 2 bases; bases outside gene matches: 8. The CDR3 sequence: CASARGGSPYEQYF. The CDR3 coding sequence is TGTGCCAGCGCCCGGGGGGGAAGTCCCTACGAGCAGTACTTC.

This clone was observed a few times. The gene calls are TRBV11-2 and TRBJ2-7, with D hard to call. In germline, CDR1 is SGHAT, CDR2 FQNNGV. This CDR3 comprises 12 residues. V lost 5 bases and J 6 bases, leaving 11 bases between the germline ends. In DNA, the CDR3 is TGTGCCAGCAGCCCCGCAGGAACCGAGCAGTACTTC. Residues: CASSPAGTEQYF. Supplemented by reference TRBV11-2 and TRBJ2-7, the full variable domain reads EAGVAQSPRYKIIEKRQSVAFWCNPISGHATLYWYQQILGQGPKLLIQFQNNGVVDDSQLPKDRFSAERLKGVDSTLKIQPAKLEDSAVYLCASSPAGTEQYFGPGTRLTVT.

The rearrangement links TRBV6-5 to TRBJ1-1, with D unclear. Germline CDR1 and CDR2: MNHEY and SVGAGI. Trimming removed 3 bases at V and 2 bases at J, with 7 bases between. The CDR3 has 13 amino acids. In DNA, the CDR3 is TGTGCCAGCAGTTATCGAGTAAACACTGAAGCTTTCTTT. Its protein product is CASSYRVNTEAFF.

This rearrangement joins TRBV9 to TRBJ2-3, with a weak D call TRBD2 (5 bases). The CDR3 has 13 residues. Trimming stripped 0 bases from V and 3 bases from J, with 5 bases between. The germline CDR1 and CDR2 sequences are SGDLS and YYNGEE. CDR3 bases: TGTGCCAGCAGCGTAGGAGGGACAGATACGCAGTATTTT. Residues: CASSVGGTDTQYF.

The chain has TRBV6-5 and TRBJ2-7; D uncertain. The CDR3 length is 15 residues. Germline V gene lookup returns CDR1 MNHEY and CDR2 SVGAGI. V was trimmed by 0 bases and J by 2 bases, leaving 11 bases between them. The CDR3 DNA follows: TGTGCCAGCAGTTACTCGATAGCAGCACCCTACGAGCAGTACTTC. The encoded protein is CASSYSIAAPYEQYF.

The chain links TRBV6-5 to TRBJ2-5; 7 nucleotides agree with TRBD1. Germline CDR1 is MNHEY and CDR2 is SVGAGI. The CDR3 length is 15 residues. V dropped 6 bases and J dropped 3; count of bases not matched to a gene: 10. The CDR3 loop reads CASSYLGQVEETQYF. The CDR3, as DNA: TGTGCCAGCAGCTACCTCGGACAGGTCGAAGAGACCCAGTACTTC.

With respect to this clone: Different DNA sequences within this sample yield the same CDR3. V is TRBV7-3 and J is TRBJ1-1; no definite D call. In germline, CDR1 is SGHTA, CDR2 FQGTGA. This CDR3 comprises 13 residues. Trimming shortened V by 4 bases and J by 3 bases, and 9 bases separated the two germline ends. The CDR3 loop reads CASSSQGDTEAFF. As DNA, the CDR3 is TGTGCCAGCAGCTCCCAAGGAGACACTGAAGCTTTCTTT. Full variable domain (rest looked up from reference TRBV7-3 and TRBJ1-1): GAGVSQTPSNKVTEKGKYVELRCDPISGHTALYWYRQSLGQGPEFLIYFQGTGAADDSGLPNDRFFAVRPEGSVSTLKIQRTERGDSAVYLCASSSQGDTEAFFGQGTRLTVV.

V gene TRBV27 combines with J gene TRBJ1-6, with a weak D call TRBD1 (5 bases). Looked up from germline, CDR1 is MNHEY and CDR2 is SMNVEV (reference sequence). The CDR3 runs 15 residues. V was cut by 3 bases and J by 1 base, with 7 bases left in between. This chain's CDR3 is CASSLSGSYNSPLHF. CDR3 DNA sequence: TGTGCCAGCAGTTTGTCAGGGTCCTATAATTCACCCCTCCACTTT.